This T cell receptor (beta chain) originates from a study of blood T cell repertoires in COVID-19. On the study more broadly: PBMCs, B-cell-depleted T cells, or T cells provided the cDNA or gDNA that made up the material.

Germline values: CDR1 MNHEY, CDR2 SVGAGI. Trimming stripped 6 bases from V and 4 bases from J, with 14 bases between. This CDR3 region has 14 residues. In the original analysis: Reference gene primer amplification in the assay estimated nucleated cell counts. Libraries were prepared by immunoSEQ multiplex PCR; TCRdb keeps only in-frame clonotypes and omits some of them. Clonal size and the V and J genes are those of that table, whereas D and trimming came from the DNA. This sample yields roughly 220,000 clones, of which more than 75% are seen a single time; around 3% belongs to the top ten. This TCR came from a man aged 45-65 years who had recovered from COVID-19. Material: peripheral blood. The V and J genes are TRBV6-5 and TRBJ2-3, with D tentatively TRBD2 (5 bases). The CDR3 DNA reads as TGTGCCAGCAGAAACCGGACTGGATCAGATACGCAGTATTTT. Its translation is CASRNRTGSDTQYF.